This T cell receptor beta chain is from a study of control samples from healthy donors and cancer patients. The repertoire was sequenced with immunoSEQ multiplex PCR; TCRdb's copy has only in-frame clones and lacks some. Seen in this sample are about 210,000 clones; the ten most common clones hold 2% to 2.5%. Germline-derived CDR1 and CDR2 are SQVTM and ANQGSEA. This CDR3 has 16 residues. V gave up 0 bases and J gave up 3 bases, with 17 bases separating them. This clonotype was obtained from a woman under 40 in good health. This sequence joins TRBV29-1 and TRBJ1-2; no clear D gene. The material sequenced was blood. CDR3 in amino acids: CSVEDGMGFWDYGYTF. CDR3 sequence (DNA): TGCAGCGTTGAAGACGGGATGGGATTCTGGGACTATGGCTACACCTTC.